This T cell receptor beta chain was retrieved from a study of T-cell memory formation after mild COVID-19. Overall study: The two donors had largely donor-specific TCR clusters.

Constant-segment primers were used for 5'RACE, and the resulting TCR alpha and TCR beta cDNA libraries carried sample barcodes and UMIs. TCRdb reanalysed the 5' RACE reads using MiXCR and keeps one entry per CDR3 protein. The sample has 580,000 or so distinct CDR3 sequences, roughly 17% seen once. Regarding this clonotype: What it binds is unknown.

Regarding the study as a whole: Contracting clones, day 15 to 85, had balanced CD4/CD8, and later expanders favored CD4+. Clones that contracted clustered mainly in CM and EM if CD4+ and in EMRA if CD8+.

Germline loops: CDR1 MNHEY, CDR2 SMNVEV (reference sequence). The CDR3 runs to 14 residues. With 2 bases clipped from V and 3 bases from J, the junction kept 4 bases outside the gene matches. The TCR comes from an adult woman who had mild COVID-19 (a few samples of this study predate the infection). Cell type and time point are not known. V usage is TRBV27 and J usage is TRBJ2-7; 7 bases map to TRBD1. The sequenced sample consisted of PBMCs or a T cell subset sorted from them (not recorded which). CDR3 bases: TGTGCCAGCAGTTTAATGGGACAGCTCTACGAGCAGTACTTC. Translating gives CASSLMGQLYEQYF.